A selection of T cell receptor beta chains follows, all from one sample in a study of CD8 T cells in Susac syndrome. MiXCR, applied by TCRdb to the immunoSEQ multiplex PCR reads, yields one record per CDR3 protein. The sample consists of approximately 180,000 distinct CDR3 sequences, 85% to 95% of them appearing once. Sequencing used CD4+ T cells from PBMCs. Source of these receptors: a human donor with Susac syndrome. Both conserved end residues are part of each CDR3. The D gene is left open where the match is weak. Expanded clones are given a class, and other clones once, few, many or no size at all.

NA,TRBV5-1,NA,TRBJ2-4,TGCGCCAGCAGCTTGGGAGGGTTGGCGGCCAAAAACATTCAGTACTTC,CASSLGGLAAKNIQYF
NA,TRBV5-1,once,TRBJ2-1,TGCGCCAGCAGCTTAACCGGGGGGCCTCCCAATGAGCAGTTCTTC,CASSLTGGPPNEQFF
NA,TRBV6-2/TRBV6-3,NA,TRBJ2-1,TGTGCCAGCAAACAGGGAGGGGTTGAGCAGTTCTTC,CASKQGGVEQFF
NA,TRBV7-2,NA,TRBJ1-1,TGTGCCAGCAGAAGGAGGGGGGAAAACACTGAAGCTTTCTTT,CASRRRGENTEAFF
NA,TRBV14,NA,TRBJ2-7,TGTGCCAGCAGTCGCGGATATAACGAGCAGTACTTC,CASSRGYNEQYF
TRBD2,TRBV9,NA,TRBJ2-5,TGTGCCAGCAGCGTAGGTAGCGGGGGGGCCATGGAGACCCAGTACTTC,CASSVGSGGAMETQYF
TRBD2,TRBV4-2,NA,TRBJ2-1,TGTGCCAGCAGCCAACGGCGGGAGGTAAACAATGAGCAGTTCTTC,CASSQRREVNNEQFF
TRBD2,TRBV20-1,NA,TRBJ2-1,TGCAGTGCTAGAGTCGGCGGGAGGGCCTATTCCTACAATGAGCAGTTCTTC,CSARVGGRAYSYNEQFF
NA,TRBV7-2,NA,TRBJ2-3,TGTGCCAGCAGCTTAGGCGTGGGGGCGGGAGATACGCAGTATTTT,CASSLGVGAGDTQYF
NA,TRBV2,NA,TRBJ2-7,TGTGCCAGCAGGAATCACGGGCACGAGCAGTACTTC,CASRNHGHEQYF
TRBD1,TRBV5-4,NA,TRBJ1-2,TGTGCCAGCAGTCGGGACAGGGCGATCTATGGCTACACCTTC,CASSRDRAIYGYTF
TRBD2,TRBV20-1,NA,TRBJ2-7,TGCAGTGCTCGGACTAGCGGGAGTTACGAGCAGTACTTC,CSARTSGSYEQYF
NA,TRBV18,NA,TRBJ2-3,TGTGCCAGCTCACCACCGAACAGGGCGGATACGCAGTATTTT,CASSPPNRADTQYF
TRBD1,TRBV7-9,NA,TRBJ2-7,TGTGCCAGCAGCTTCATCGGGACAGGGGTCTCCTACGAGCAGTACTTC,CASSFIGTGVSYEQYF
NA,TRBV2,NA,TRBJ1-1,TGTGCCAGCAGAGGGAGTATTAACACTGAAGCTTTCTTT,CASRGSINTEAFF
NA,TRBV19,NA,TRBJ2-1,TGTGCCAGTAGTATTTTACTAGCCAATGAGCAGTTCTTC,CASSILLANEQFF
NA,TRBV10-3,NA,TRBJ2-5,TGTGCCATCGGTAGGGGAGCAGAAGAGACCCAGTACTTC,CAIGRGAEETQYF
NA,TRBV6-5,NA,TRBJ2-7,TGTGCCAGCAGCAGATTCGGACCCTACGAGCAGTACTTC,CASSRFGPYEQYF
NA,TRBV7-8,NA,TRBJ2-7,TGTGCCAGCAGCTTTAGCAGGAGCGGAACCTACGAGCAGTACTTC,CASSFSRSGTYEQYF
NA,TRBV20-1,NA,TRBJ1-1,TGCAGTGCCCGCCGAGTTGGGGGGGGGACTGAAGCTTTCTTT,CSARRVGGGTEAFF
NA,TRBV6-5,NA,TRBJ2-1,TGTGCCAGCAGTTTCAACGACAGGGGAGGGCAACATGAGCAGTTCTTC,CASSFNDRGGQHEQFF
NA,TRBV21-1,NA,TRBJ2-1,TGTGCCAGCAGCAAAGAGGAGGGGAGGGGCTCCTACAATGAGCAGTTCTTC,CASSKEEGRGSYNEQFF